The clone carrying this T cell receptor (beta chain) was observed at least ten times. Antigen unknown. The data derive from a study of identical twins. Trimming removed 7 bases from V and 4 bases from J; junction bases left unmatched: 8. The CDR3 spans 14 residues. Study results and limitations: Among out-of-frame alpha sequences shared by twins, low generation probability occurred in excess.

A universal primer site was incorporated via template switching, and the cDNA contained unique molecular identifiers. TCRdb re-analysed the 5' RACE reads in MiXCR, keeping a single row per CDR3 protein. The profile covers fewer than 350,000 distinct CDR3 sequences, with 6.5% to 9.5% appearing a single time and over 2% taken by the ten largest. Healthy Caucasian individuals made up all the donors. This same sample was also taken into another study, of yellow fever vaccine responses in identical twins.

Sequencing input: memory (CD45RO+) T cells sorted from blood. V and J are TRBV12-3 or TRBV12-4 and TRBJ2-3; TRBD1 aligns across 7 bases. The origin of this receptor is a woman aged 18 to 35 in good health. CDR3 nucleotides: TGTGCCAGCACGAGGGGGCTTTTTCCAGATACGCAGTATTTT. This gives the protein CASTRGLFPDTQYF.